A single TCR beta chain is shown here with its context. Per the original data handling: Amplification from reference gene primers served as the basis for estimated nucleated cell counts. Generated by immunoSEQ multiplex PCR, the TCRdb table keeps only in-frame clones and is missing some. The V and J calls and clone size come from that table; D and trimming were worked out from the DNA. This table has 250,000 to 300,000 clones, approximately 90% appearing once. The sample comes from a study of blood T cell repertoires in COVID-19. On the study more broadly: Sites across the United States, Italy and Spain contributed samples from acute and convalescent COVID-19. T cells, B-cell-depleted T cells, or PBMCs supplied cDNA or gDNA.

The CDR3 runs 16 residues. Germline-derived CDR1 and CDR2 are LGHNA and YNFKEQ. Unmatched junction bases numbered 5, after V lost 0 bases and J lost 3 bases. The clonotype comes from a woman aged 55 to 70 with acute or convalescent COVID-19. The chain has TRBV4-2 and TRBJ2-1; 7 nucleotides agree with TRBD1. Sequenced: peripheral blood. CDR3 amino acids: CASSQEGDSYYNEQFF. In DNA form, the CDR3 reads TGTGCCAGCAGCCAAGAGGGGGACAGCTACTACAATGAGCAGTTCTTC.